This T cell receptor (beta chain) was recorded in a study of blood T cell repertoires in COVID-19. Study summary: Samples of COVID-19 (acute and convalescent) were obtained from the United States, Italy and Spain. PBMCs, B-cell-depleted T cells, or T cells were the source of the cDNA or gDNA that made up the material.

CDR1 and CDR2 (germline): LNHDA, SQIVND (reference sequence). The CDR3 loop spans 14 amino acids. V dropped 5 bases and J dropped 3 bases, with 11 bases sitting between them. Per the study methods: Amplification of reference gene primers was used by the study to estimate nucleated cell counts. The table came from immunoSEQ multiplex PCR; TCRdb's copy has only in-frame clones and leaves some out. The V and J calls and clone size are taken from that table; D and trimming were inferred from the DNA. The sample has approximately 100,000 clones, around nine tenths seen once. This clone was found once. This chain links TRBV19 with TRBJ1-5; weak D call: TRBD1 (6 bases). The source material was peripheral blood. The clonotype was recovered from a man aged 50-60 years in a cohort sampled during active COVID-19. CDR3 protein: CASSLGQPNQPQHF. The CDR3 nucleotides read TGTGCCAGTAGTCTGGGACAACCCAATCAGCCCCAGCATTTT. Together with reference TRBV19 and TRBJ1-5, the CDR3 gives the full variable domain: DGGITQSPKYLFRKEGQNVTLSCEQNLNHDAMYWYRQDPGQGLRLIYYSQIVNDFQKGDIAEGYSVSREKKESFPLTVTSAQKNPTAFYLCASSLGQPNQPQHFGDGTRLSIL.